Following are 17 T cell receptor beta chains from one sample sequenced in a study of cytomegalovirus exposure and HLA in healthy donors. This table comes from immunoSEQ multiplex PCR, and its TCRdb copy is limited to in-frame clones, with some not included. The table has 50,000 or so clones, around nine tenths seen once. The sample consisted of PBMCs. The receptors were gathered from a woman aged 18-29 years in good health and CMV-seropositive.

This sequence joins TRBV18 and TRBJ2-6; 8 bases match TRBD1. The germline V gene encodes CDR1 KGHSH and CDR2 LQKENI. V was pared by 2 bases and J by 0 bases, with 15 bases of the junction left unmatched. This CDR3 region has 21 residues. The CDR3 reads CASSPETGATLLTSGANVLTF. The CDR3 bases are TGTGCCAGCTCACCAGAGACAGGGGCCACACTACTCACCTCTGGGGCCAACGTCCTGACTTTC.

The CDR3 bases are TGTGCCAGCAGTGGACAGGGGATGACCTCTGGGGCCAACGTCCTGACTTTC. Translation gives CASSGQGMTSGANVLTF. The genes are TRBV2 and TRBJ2-6; 8 bases match TRBD1. The germline gives CDR1 SNHLY, CDR2 FYNNEI. CDR3 size: 17 residues. The ends lost 4 bases at V and 0 bases at J; junction bases unmatched: 5.

The gene calls are TRBV9 and TRBJ2-5, with D unclear. V lost 2 bases, J lost 2 bases, and 7 bases lay in between. The length of the CDR3 is 13 residues. The germline gives CDR1 SGDLS, CDR2 YYNGEE. The CDR3 DNA reads as TGTGCCAGCAGCGTTTCACAGCAAGAGACCCAGTACTTC. Translating gives CASSVSQQETQYF.

V usage is TRBV7-9 and J usage is TRBJ1-4, with D hard to call. Trimming left V 1 base short and J 8 bases short, with 8 bases between. The CDR3 length is 13 residues. The germline CDR1 and CDR2 sequences are SEHNR and FQNEAQ (reference sequence). CDR3 DNA: TGTGCCAGCAGCTTAGTATCGAGCGAAAAACTGTTTTTT. Its translation: CASSLVSSEKLFF.

CDR3 sequence: CASSRGQDKNIQYF. CDR3 nucleotides: TGCGCCAGCAGCCGGGGACAGGACAAAAACATTCAGTACTTC. The rearrangement links TRBV5-1 to TRBJ2-4; the match to TRBD1 covers 8 bases. V was clipped by 4 bases and J by 3 bases; unmatched bases: 3. Looked up from germline, CDR1 is SGHRS and CDR2 is YFSETQ. The CDR3 spans 14 residues.

This clone has just one count. CDR3 bases: TGCGCCAGCAGCCTGGACGGGTACACTGAAGCTTTCTTT. Its translation: CASSLDGYTEAFF. This sequence joins TRBV5-1 and TRBJ1-1; no reliable D call. The germline gives CDR1 SGHRS, CDR2 YFSETQ. This CDR3 comprises 13 residues. Trimming removed 4 bases from V and 3 bases from J, with 10 bases in between.

This chain links TRBV9 with TRBJ2-1, with TRBD2 identical over 8 bases. The germline gives CDR1 SGDLS, CDR2 YYNGEE. V was pared by 0 bases and J by 9 bases, with 8 bases of the junction left unmatched. The CDR3 contains 15 residues. The chain's CDR3 is CASSVGGSGEGEQFF. CDR3 nucleotides: TGTGCCAGCAGCGTAGGAGGTAGCGGGGAGGGTGAGCAGTTCTTC.

This chain connects TRBV30 to TRBJ2-2; D uncertain. Germline values: CDR1 GTSNPN, CDR2 SVGIG (reference sequence). This CDR3 comprises 13 residues. Trimming removed 4 bases at V and 5 bases at J, with 11 bases between. In DNA, the CDR3 is TGTGCCTGGAACTCCTTTTTTACCGGGGAGCTGTTTTTT. The encoded protein is CAWNSFFTGELFF. The variable domain in full, with the rest retrieved from reference TRBV30 and TRBJ2-2, is SQTIHQWPATLVQPVGSPLSLECTVEGTSNPNLYWYRQAAGRGLQLLFYSVGIGQISSEVPQNLSASRPQDRQFILSSKKLLLSDSGFYLCAWNSFFTGELFFGEGSRLTVL.

For the CDR3, the DNA is TGTGCCAGCAGTTTAGTGGCCAAACCGGGCTACACCTTC. It is translated as CASSLVAKPGYTF. The chain uses TRBV28 and TRBJ1-2; no clear D gene. V was cut by 2 bases and J by 8 bases, with 12 bases left in between. The germline V gene encodes CDR1 MDHEN and CDR2 SYDVKM. CDR3 length: 13 amino acids.

The rearrangement uses TRBV27 and TRBJ1-4, with a possible D match to TRBD1 (6 bases). The germline gives CDR1 MNHEY, CDR2 SMNVEV (reference sequence). This CDR3 is 15 amino acids long. The ends were cut back, 2 bases at V and 7 bases at J, with 14 bases in the middle. In DNA, the CDR3 is TGTGCCAGCAGTTTAAACACAGGGACCGGTGAAAAACTGTTTTTT. This translates into CASSLNTGTGEKLFF. Full variable domain (missing parts from reference TRBV27 and TRBJ1-4): EAQVTQNPRYLITVTGKKLTVTCSQNMNHEYMSWYRQDPGLGLRQIYYSMNVEVTDKGDVPEGYKVSRKEKRNFPLILESPSPNQTSLYFCASSLNTGTGEKLFFGSGTQLSVL.

The chain employs TRBV11-1 and TRBJ1-2, with TRBD1 identical over 8 bases. Germline loops: CDR1 SGHAT, CDR2 FQDESV (reference sequence). CDR3 length: 14 residues. V was clipped by 5 bases and J by 8 bases; unmatched bases: 10. The CDR3 sequence: CASSVQGAQKGYTF. The CDR3 bases are TGTGCCAGCAGCGTCCAGGGGGCGCAGAAGGGCTACACCTTC.

The chain has TRBV30 and TRBJ1-4; 7 bases match TRBD1. Trimming removed 1 base from V and 2 bases from J; junction bases left unmatched: 1. Germline V gives CDR1 GTSNPN, CDR2 SVGIG (reference sequence). This CDR3 has 14 residues. CDR3 in DNA: TGTGCCTGGAGTGGGGGACAGACTAATGAAAAACTGTTTTTT. Its protein is CAWSGGQTNEKLFF.

This clone was seen only once. This chain joins TRBV27 and TRBJ2-2; TRBD2 matches at 8 bases. Germline CDR1 MNHEY, CDR2 SMNVEV (reference sequence). Trimming at V came to 4 bases and at J to 1 base, leaving 2 bases not matched to a gene. The CDR3 has 15 residues. In DNA, the CDR3 is TGTGCCAGCAGTTACAGCGGGGGGAACACCGGGGAGCTGTTTTTT. Protein sequence: CASSYSGGNTGELFF.

The chain joins TRBV9 to TRBJ1-4; 9 bases fit TRBD1. CDR3 length equals 16 residues. With V trimmed by 0 bases and J by 8 bases, 8 bases remained unmatched. From germline, CDR1 is SGDLS and CDR2 YYNGEE. Here the CDR3 DNA reads TGTGCCAGCAGCGTAGCTACGAGACAGGGGGGAGAAAAACTGTTTTTT. As protein: CASSVATRQGGEKLFF.

The rearrangement joins TRBV7-9 to TRBJ1-4, with D possibly TRBD1 on 6 matching bases. Trimming shortened V by 2 bases and J by 3 bases, and 16 bases separated the two germline ends. Germline V gene data show CDR1 as SEHNR and CDR2 as FQNEAQ (reference sequence). There are 17 residues in the CDR3. Written as DNA, the CDR3 is TGTGCCAGCAGCTTACGAACAGGGAGTCGAGCTAATGAAAAACTGTTTTTT. Translated: CASSLRTGSRANEKLFF.

The chain is built from TRBV27 and TRBJ1-2, with 10 bases aligning to TRBD1. Trimming took 4 bases from V and 8 from J; bases not matched to a gene: 7. Germline assignment: CDR1 MNHEY and CDR2 SMNVEV (reference sequence). This CDR3 has 14 amino acids. The CDR3 spells CASSSGTGARGYTF. The CDR3 coding sequence is TGTGCCAGCAGTTCCGGGACAGGGGCGCGAGGCTACACCTTC.

V and J are TRBV6-5 and TRBJ2-1, with D perhaps matching TRBD2 (6 bases). Germline V gives CDR1 MNHEY, CDR2 SVGAGI. The V end lost 5 bases, the J end lost 7 bases, and 15 bases lay between the germline ends. The CDR3 runs 14 residues. CDR3 sequence reads: CASSPGLPPNEQFF. CDR3 in DNA: TGTGCCAGCAGTCCGGGACTCCCCCCAAATGAGCAGTTCTTC.